A single sample is the source of the 7 T cell receptor beta chains below, sequenced in a study of cytomegalovirus exposure and HLA in healthy donors. Amplification used 60 Vbeta primers and 13 Jbeta primers. TCRdb's table, derived via immunoSEQ multiplex PCR, lists solely in-frame clones and lacks some. The sample holds approximately 170,000 clones; approximately 65% are singletons and the top ten take 2.5% to 3%. Sequenced: PBMCs. These receptors originate from a man aged 40-49 years in good health and CMV-seronegative.

The chain is built from TRBV30 and TRBJ1-4; D unclear. The ends were cut back, 2 bases at V and 8 bases at J, with 6 bases in the middle. Germline loops: CDR1 GTSNPN, CDR2 SVGIG (reference sequence). CDR3 length: 11 residues. CDR3: CAWSLGEKLFF. The CDR3 DNA reads as TGTGCCTGGAGTCTTGGCGAAAAACTGTTTTTT.

This CDR3 is CASRRGETGNTIYF. The CDR3 region has the DNA TGTGCCAGTAGAAGGGGTGAGACTGGAAACACCATATATTTT. The rearrangement uses TRBV19 and TRBJ1-3; weak D call: TRBD1 (5 bases). The germline CDR1 and CDR2 sequences are LNHDA and SQIVND (reference sequence). This CDR3 region has 14 residues. Trimming removed 6 bases from V and 2 bases from J, with 11 bases in between.

This clone was seen many times. Written as DNA, the CDR3 is TGTGCCAGCAGCATAAGGGGAAACTATGGCTACACCTTC. Translated: CASSIRGNYGYTF. The chain recombines TRBV2 with TRBJ1-2, with D possibly TRBD1 on 5 matching bases. Trimming pared 6 bases from V and 2 bases from J, leaving 10 bases between. The CDR3 has 13 residues. Germline V lookup: CDR1 SNHLY, CDR2 FYNNEI.

The V and J genes are TRBV29-1 and TRBJ2-1; 7 nucleotides line up with TRBD2. CDR3 length: 12 amino acids. V trimming: 5 bases; J trimming: 9 bases; junction bases outside the gene matches: 7. Germline V gives CDR1 SQVTM, CDR2 ANQGSEA. The CDR3 region has the DNA TGCAGCGTTATAGTCGCGGGAGTTGAGCAGTTCTTC. Translated: CSVIVAGVEQFF.

The chain recombines TRBV9 with TRBJ2-5, with TRBD2 identical over 9 bases. From germline, CDR1 is SGDLS and CDR2 YYNGEE. J gave up 1 base and V 0 bases, and 7 bases lay outside the gene matches. The CDR3 length is 17 residues. CDR3 residues: CASSVAGLAGAQETQYF. CDR3 bases: TGTGCCAGCAGCGTAGCTGGGTTAGCGGGAGCCCAAGAGACCCAGTACTTC.

The J gene is TRBJ2-5, the V gene TRBV28; 9 bases agree with TRBD2. The tail of the sequence fits TRBJ2-7 better, so the J call may be wrong. This CDR3 contains 16 residues. Germline values: CDR1 MDHEN, CDR2 SYDVKM. CDR3 coding DNA: TGTGCCAGCAGTGGTCTAGCGGGACCGTCTTCCTACGAGCAGTACTTC. This gives the protein CASSGLAGPSSYEQYF.

The rearrangement joins TRBV6-1 to TRBJ1-2; the match to TRBD1 covers 9 bases. The CDR3 spans 17 residues. Germline V gives CDR1 MNHNS, CDR2 SASEGT. V lost 3 bases, J lost 4 bases, and 12 bases stayed unmatched. The CDR3 nucleotides are TGTGCCAGCAGTGACCGGGACAGGGTAGAGGGTTCCTATGGCTACACCTTC. Protein sequence: CASSDRDRVEGSYGYTF.